This TCR beta chain was recorded in a study of blood T cell repertoires in COVID-19. Study summary: Samples representing acute and convalescent COVID-19 were sourced from the United States, Italy and Spain. T cells, B-cell-depleted T cells, or PBMCs supplied cDNA or gDNA.

Under the authors' procedure: By means of reference gene primer amplification, nucleated cell counts were estimated. Clones were read by immunoSEQ multiplex PCR, and TCRdb kept only the in-frame ones, dropping some. From that table come the V and J calls and clone size; the DNA was used to work out D and trimming. The table records fewer than 200,000 clones, 65% to 90% of them present only once. Germline V gives CDR1 MNHEY, CDR2 SVGEGT. The CDR3 has 14 residues. Trimming removed 5 bases from V and 2 bases from J, with 12 bases in between. Material: peripheral blood. The rearrangement links TRBV6-2 or TRBV6-3 to TRBJ2-5, with no clear D. The receptor's source is a middle-aged man with active or convalescent COVID-19. The CDR3 loop reads CASSQTLRQETQYF. In nucleotides, the CDR3 is TGTGCCAGCAGTCAAACCCTGCGGCAAGAGACCCAGTACTTC.